Listed below are T cell receptor beta chains from one sample, sequenced in a study of vaccination effects on CD4 cells after COVID-19. What these receptors recognize is not known. Sequencing was performed with immunoSEQ multiplex PCR; in TCRdb, only in-frame clones are kept and a portion is missing. The repertoire holds fewer than 14,000 clones, with 74% as singletons. Sample: CD4+ T cells from PBMCs cultured with HCoV-229E spike peptides, taken before COVID-19 vaccination. The receptors derive from a human donor who received a COVID-19 vaccine. Each CDR3 is given with its conserved first and last residue. Each record gives: V gene, clone size, CDR3 length, CDR3 protein. Not every row has a clone size; where given, it reads once, few, many or a size class.

>TRBV7-2|-|13
CASSLEGIGEQYF
>TRBV3-1/TRBV3-2|-|12
CASSNLGETQYF
>TRBV6-4|-|13
CASSEGRGSPLHF
>TRBV19|few|13
CASSIVGTGELFF
>TRBV6-5|-|13
CASTIQGSREQYF
>TRBV11-2|-|13
CASSLPGRETQYF
>TRBV5-1|few|15
CASSRRRRAEDTQYF
>TRBV9|-|15
CASSVAFSGGGEQFF
>TRBV14|-|12
CASSQGPNTIYF
>TRBV10-3|-|13
CAISERGNTEAFF
>TRBV6-1|-|13
CASSDSLNTEAFF
>TRBV7-9|-|13
CASSQDPNYGYTF
>TRBV18|once|17
CASSPIGASENTGELFF
>TRBV28|few|15
CASTPSGPSFYGYTF
>TRBV28|-|15
CASSFPQGTNEKLFF
>TRBV4-3|-|14
CASSQKANGEGYTF
>TRBV18|once|14
CASSPGQGAHEQYF
>TRBV19|-|15
CASSIVQGANSPLHF
>TRBV19|-|16
CASSYLGGSGANVLTF
>TRBV10-2|-|14
CAAASGSGKYEQYF
>TRBV7-2|-|16
CASSLGGSGSYNEQFF
>TRBV10-3|-|15
CAISAPPTENTEAFF
>TRBV30|-|12
CAWIRRNYGYTF
>TRBV6-5|-|15
CASSPSGRTIREQFF
>TRBV5-4|-|15
CASSFGLASTDTQYF
>TRBV2|-|12
CASSLESQPQHF
>TRBV7-9|-|15
CASSNAGTAHYGYTF
>TRBV2|few|16
CASSEAGLGSYNEQFF
>TRBV11-2|-|14
CASSLDGADYGYTF
>TRBV7-3|-|16
CASSLRWGGPTDTQYF
>TRBV3-1/TRBV3-2|-|15
CASSQGYGSEGELFF
>TRBV3-1/TRBV3-2|-|16
CASSQDRGGALDGYTF
>TRBV7-2|-|14
CASSSALRTGELFF
>TRBV5-1|-|15
CASSLAPSGYYEQYF
>TRBV11-2|-|12
CASSLDAPTQYF
>TRBV28|-|13
CASSSGPSSPLHF
>TRBV4-3|-|13
CASSQDLGGEQYF
>TRBV9|-|11
CASSVGNGYTF
>TRBV28|-|15
CASSWASGRADTQYF
>TRBV19|few|15
CASSILALNTGELFF
>TRBV9|-|16
CASSVARDRQNTEAFF
>TRBV4-2|once|13
CASSQFGGTEAFF
>TRBV9|few|15
CASSWGQASQETQYF
>TRBV5-4|-|12
CASSGHTGELFF
>TRBV7-9|medium-sized|14
CASSLGNYNSPLHF
>TRBV18|-|11
CASSDQETQYF